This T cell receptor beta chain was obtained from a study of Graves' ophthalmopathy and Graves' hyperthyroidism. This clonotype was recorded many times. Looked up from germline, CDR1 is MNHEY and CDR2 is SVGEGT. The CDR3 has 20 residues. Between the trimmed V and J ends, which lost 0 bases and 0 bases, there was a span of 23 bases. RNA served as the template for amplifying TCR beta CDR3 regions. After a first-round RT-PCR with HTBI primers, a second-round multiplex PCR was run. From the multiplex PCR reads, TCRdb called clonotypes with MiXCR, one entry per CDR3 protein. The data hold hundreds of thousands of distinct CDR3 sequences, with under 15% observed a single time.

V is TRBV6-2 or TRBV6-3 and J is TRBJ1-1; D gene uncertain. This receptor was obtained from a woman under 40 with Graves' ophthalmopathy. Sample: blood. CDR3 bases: TGTGCCAGCAGTTACTCGATACTCCCTGTACGTTCCCTCATGAACACTGAAGCTTTCTTT. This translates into CASSYSILPVRSLMNTEAFF.